This T cell receptor (beta chain) was profiled in a study of T cells in Graves' hyperthyroidism and ophthalmopathy. Clinical symptoms, serum thyroxine, TRAb, thyroid ultrasound and orbital computed tomography established diagnosis. Amplification yielded TCR beta CDR3 regions, with RNA transcripts as the source. With the HTBI primer set, the TCR CDR3 went through a first round of RT-PCR. Each CDR3 protein gets one entry after TCRdb re-called the multiplex PCR reads with MiXCR. The data show 490,000 or so distinct CDR3 sequences, with 35% to 50% seen just once and about two fifths held by the top ten. J gave up 7 bases and V 5 bases, and 28 bases lay outside the gene matches. Germline V gene sequence: CDR1 MNHEY, CDR2 SMNVEV (reference sequence). CDR3 length: 22 residues.

The sequenced material came from peripheral blood or thyroid tissue (not recorded which). The clonotype comes from an adult woman with Graves' disease, either hyperthyroidism or ophthalmopathy (not recorded which). This rearrangement joins TRBV27 to TRBJ1-6, with 8 nucleotides matching TRBD1. DNA of the CDR3: TGTGCCAGCAGTCCACCCCGGGCGGCGACCGTAACAGGGGGAGAAGAAAATTCACCCCTCCACTTT. This codes for CASSPPRAATVTGGEENSPLHF.